This T cell receptor (beta chain) was obtained from a study of long-term antiretroviral therapy in people with HIV. V was clipped by 5 bases and J by 2 bases, with 19 bases between them. CDR3 size: 16 residues. The V gene's germline CDR1 is SGHDT and CDR2 YYEEEE. Researchers ran immunoSEQ v3.0 at survey level. The repertoire was sequenced with immunoSEQ multiplex PCR; TCRdb's copy has only in-frame clones and lacks some. The repertoire holds 34,000 or so clones, with approximately 85% as singletons. Regarding the study as a whole: Within the repertoire, clones expanded before ART were dominant at all time points. Records did not include ART adherence, viral resistance or therapy changes.

In this sample, this clone turned up once. The target antigen is unknown. The chain is built from TRBV5-6 and TRBJ1-2, with no clear D. Sequencing was performed on unsorted PBMCs, taken about 3.5 years after starting antiretroviral therapy. The receptor was isolated from a young man with HIV. Here the CDR3 reads CASSLRTGLVNYGYTF. The CDR3 DNA is TGTGCCAGCAGTCTTAGGACGGGTCTCGTAAACTATGGCTACACCTTC.